The 27 T cell receptor beta chains reported below all come from one sample, sequenced in a study of blood T cell repertoires in COVID-19. The data were produced by immunoSEQ multiplex PCR, yet TCRdb's version contains in-frame clones alone and is incomplete. This table holds about 92,000 clones, roughly 89% found once. The source material was peripheral blood. The receptor set was obtained from a woman in her sixties with COVID-19, enrolled during active disease.

At least ten counts were recorded for this clone. The genes are TRBV4-3 and TRBJ2-1, with a tentative D call TRBD1 (6 bases). The CDR3 runs to 15 residues. CDR1 is LGHNA, CDR2 YSLEER, per germline. Trimming left V 3 bases short and J 0 bases short, with 9 bases between. The CDR3 coding sequence is TGCGCCAGCAGCCAGGGACACCACTCCTACAATGAGCAGTTCTTC. It translates to CASSQGHHSYNEQFF.

The chain recombines TRBV6-4 with TRBJ1-3, with D hard to call. Trimming pared 7 bases from V and 0 bases from J, leaving 10 bases between. Germline CDR1 is MRHNA and CDR2 is SNTAGT. The CDR3 extends over 14 amino acids. For the CDR3, the DNA is TGTGCCAGCATCGAGGCCCCCTCTGGAAACACCATATATTTT. It specifies CASIEAPSGNTIYF.

The chain uses TRBV15 and TRBJ1-2, with D possibly being TRBD1 (5 bases). The CDR3 covers 14 residues. Trimming removed 2 bases from V and 6 bases from J, with 13 bases in between. The germline CDR1 and CDR2 sequences are LNHNV and YYDKDF (reference sequence). The CDR3 is CATSRTGLPHGYTF. DNA of the CDR3: TGTGCCACCAGCAGAACGGGACTGCCACATGGCTACACCTTC.

The chain uses TRBV4-3 and TRBJ2-3, with 9 bases aligning to TRBD2. The V gene's germline CDR1 is LGHNA and CDR2 YSLEER. V lost 0 bases to trimming and J lost 3 bases; unmatched junction nucleotides: 13. The CDR3 consists of 19 residues. DNA of the CDR3: TGCGCCAGCAGCCAAGATGCCCCTCAGCGGGGGGCAAGGACAGATACGCAGTATTTT. This translates into CASSQDAPQRGARTDTQYF.

This chain links TRBV28 with TRBJ2-7; the match to TRBD2 covers 10 bases. CDR1 MDHEN and CDR2 SYDVKM come from the germline V gene. The V and J ends lost 3 bases and 2 bases, in that order; junction bases with no gene match: 4. The CDR3 sequence is 15 residues long. The CDR3, as DNA: TGTGCCAGCAGTTTTGCAAGCGGGGGGGCCTACGAGCAGTACTTC. It is translated as CASSFASGGAYEQYF.

The genes are TRBV5-1 and TRBJ2-7; 9 bases fit TRBD1. V was clipped by 4 bases and J by 2 bases; unmatched bases: 4. The germline V gene has CDR1 SGHRS and CDR2 YFSETQ. The CDR3 totals 14 residues. The CDR3 sequence is CASSLTGGPYEQYF. The CDR3 DNA follows: TGCGCCAGCAGCCTGACAGGGGGTCCCTACGAGCAGTACTTC.

V usage is TRBV7-6 and J usage is TRBJ1-1; a possible D gene is TRBD1 (6 bases). Trimming removed 6 bases from V and 3 bases from J, with 17 bases in between. The CDR3 runs to 15 residues. In germline, CDR1 is SGHVS, CDR2 FNYEAQ. This CDR3 reads CASSPTTGIHTEAFF. Written as DNA, the CDR3 is TGTGCCAGCAGTCCAACTACAGGGATCCACACTGAAGCTTTCTTT.

This chain connects TRBV6-6 to TRBJ1-6; 7 nucleotides align to TRBD1. The germline V gene encodes CDR1 MNHNY and CDR2 SVGAGI (reference sequence). The V and J ends lost 5 bases and 3 bases, in that order; junction bases with no gene match: 4. The CDR3 is 15 amino acids. CDR3 sequence: CASSDRDSYNSPLHF. The CDR3 nucleotides read TGTGCCAGCAGTGACCGGGACAGCTATAATTCACCCCTCCACTTT.

The chain uses TRBV19 and TRBJ2-2; 9 nucleotides match TRBD2. Germline lookup yields CDR1 LNHDA and CDR2 SQIVND (reference sequence). V shed 9 bases, J shed 2 bases, and the junction held 7 bases outside the gene matches. The CDR3 contains 15 residues. In DNA, the CDR3 is TGTGCCAGCAGAAGCGGGGGGCCCAACACCGGGGAGCTGTTTTTT. Protein product: CASRSGGPNTGELFF. Full variable domain (missing parts from reference TRBV19 and TRBJ2-2): DGGITQSPKYLFRKEGQNVTLSCEQNLNHDAMYWYRQDPGQGLRLIYYSQIVNDFQKGDIAEGYSVSREKKESFPLTVTSAQKNPTAFYLCASRSGGPNTGELFFGEGSRLTVL.

This rearrangement joins TRBV9 to TRBJ1-1, with a tentative D call TRBD1 (6 bases). The CDR3 is 15 amino acids. V was clipped by 4 bases and J by 8 bases, with 21 bases between them. CDR1 is SGDLS, CDR2 YYNGEE, per germline. This CDR3 reads CASSSGAGAELEAFF. CDR3 nucleotide sequence: TGTGCCAGCAGCTCTGGAGCAGGGGCCGAATTGGAAGCTTTCTTT.

The rearrangement uses TRBV18 and TRBJ1-1; 7 bases map to TRBD1. Germline V CDR1 and CDR2: KGHSH, LQKENI. V trimming: 4 bases; J trimming: 2 bases; junction bases outside the gene matches: 1. The CDR3 extends over 13 amino acids. The CDR3 DNA sequence: TGTGCCAGCTCACGGGACAGTAACACTGAAGCTTTCTTT. Amino acid sequence: CASSRDSNTEAFF. The whole variable domain, remainder taken from reference TRBV18 and TRBJ1-1, is NAGVMQNPRHLVRRRGQEARLRCSPMKGHSHVYWYRQLPEEGLKFMVYLQKENIIDESGMPKERFSAEFPKEGPSILRIQQVVRGDSAAYFCASSRDSNTEAFFGQGTRLTVV.

This clone was seen just once. This rearrangement joins TRBV7-9 to TRBJ1-4; D is ambiguous. Looked up from germline, CDR1 is SEHNR and CDR2 is FQNEAQ (reference sequence). The CDR3 covers 15 residues. V gave up 5 bases and J gave up 10 bases, with 20 bases separating them. CDR3 DNA sequence: TGTGCCAGCAGCCTCCCCTCGACGGAGTCTGGAAAACTGTTTTTT. This sequence encodes CASSLPSTESGKLFF.

The chain employs TRBV2 and TRBJ1-4; no clear D. The CDR3 sequence is 12 residues long. From germline, CDR1 is SNHLY and CDR2 FYNNEI. V dropped 3 bases and J dropped 12 bases, with 11 bases sitting between them. CDR3 bases: TGTGCCAGCAGTGAGGGCCACCGACAACTGTTTTTT. This gives the protein CASSEGHRQLFF.

The chain combines TRBV7-6 with TRBJ1-1, with unresolved D. CDR1 and CDR2 (germline): SGHVS, FNYEAQ. There are 15 residues in the CDR3. The V gene lost 1 base and the J gene lost 0 bases, with 9 bases spanning the gap. CDR3 region: CASSLGPGMNTEAFF. The DNA for the CDR3 is TGTGCCAGCAGCTTAGGGCCGGGAATGAACACTGAAGCTTTCTTT.

The table lists this clone with a few counts. The V gene is TRBV4-1, the J gene TRBJ1-3, with no clear D. Trimming took off 1 base at V and 0 bases at J, with 10 bases between the two ends. CDR1 and CDR2 from the germline V gene are MGHRA and YSYEKL. The CDR3 is 16 amino acids. CDR3 bases: TGCGCCAGCAGCCAAGGGGCTCACCTCTCTGGAAACACCATATATTTT. Translated, it gives CASSQGAHLSGNTIYF.

V usage is TRBV30 and J usage is TRBJ2-3; 9 bases are shared with TRBD2. The V gene's germline CDR1 is GTSNPN and CDR2 SVGIG (reference sequence). The CDR3 has 15 residues. V shed 3 bases, J shed 1 base, and the junction held 5 bases outside the gene matches. The CDR3 sequence: CAWSRGGAGTDTQYF. Written as DNA, the CDR3 is TGTGCCTGGAGCCGCGGGGGGGCCGGCACAGATACGCAGTATTTT. Full variable domain (outside the CDR3, taken from reference TRBV30 and TRBJ2-3): SQTIHQWPATLVQPVGSPLSLECTVEGTSNPNLYWYRQAAGRGLQLLFYSVGIGQISSEVPQNLSASRPQDRQFILSSKKLLLSDSGFYLCAWSRGGAGTDTQYFGPGTRLTVL.

This sequence joins TRBV5-1 and TRBJ2-1; TRBD1 matches 8 bases. V lost 2 bases and J lost 7; bases outside the gene matches: 5. Germline CDR1 is SGHRS and CDR2 is YFSETQ. The CDR3 has 14 residues. DNA of the CDR3: TGCGCCAGCAGCTTTGGACAGGGTAGGAATGAGCAGTTCTTC. Protein: CASSFGQGRNEQFF.

J is TRBJ2-5 and V is TRBV7-2; 7 nucleotides match TRBD1. Germline CDR1 reads SGHTA; CDR2 reads FQGNSA. The CDR3 is made up of 14 amino acids. V dropped 5 bases and J dropped 1; count of bases not matched to a gene: 4. The CDR3 DNA reads TGTGCCAGCAGCCAACAGGGGTCCCAAGAGACCCAGTACTTC. This sequence encodes CASSQQGSQETQYF.

The J gene is TRBJ2-1, the V gene TRBV18; D may be TRBD1 (6 bases). Trimming took off 1 base at V and 0 bases at J, with 10 bases between the two ends. CDR3 size: 16 residues. Germline-derived CDR1 and CDR2 are KGHSH and LQKENI. The CDR3, as DNA: TGTGCCAGCTCACCACGCGGACAGAGCTCCTACAATGAGCAGTTCTTC. This codes for CASSPRGQSSYNEQFF.

The chain recombines TRBV4-2 with TRBJ1-6; no definite D call. Germline-derived CDR1 and CDR2 are LGHNA and YNFKEQ. V gave up 0 bases and J gave up 6 bases, with 12 bases separating them. The CDR3 extends over 16 amino acids. For the CDR3, the DNA is TGTGCCAGCAGCCAAGATGGTAACACAATTAATTCACCCCTCCACTTT. It is translated as CASSQDGNTINSPLHF.

This clone came up a few times. This CDR3 reads CASSFVYRFSYGYTF. CDR3 coding DNA: TGTGCCAGCAGCTTTGTCTACAGGTTCTCCTATGGCTACACCTTC. The J gene is TRBJ1-2, the V gene TRBV7-2, with D possibly being TRBD1 (5 bases). Germline values: CDR1 SGHTA, CDR2 FQGNSA. The CDR3 sequence is 15 residues long. V was pared by 3 bases and J by 4 bases, with 15 bases between.

This chain uses TRBV29-1 with TRBJ2-3; possibly TRBD1 for D (5 bases). The CDR3 is 13 residues long. Trimming stripped 4 bases from V and 0 bases from J, with 8 bases between. From germline, CDR1 is SQVTM and CDR2 ANQGSEA. This chain's CDR3 is CSVGTSSTDTQYF. CDR3 nucleotides: TGCAGCGTTGGGACATCCAGCACAGATACGCAGTATTTT.

The chain recombines TRBV7-2 with TRBJ1-2; D is ambiguous. Germline V lookup: CDR1 SGHTA, CDR2 FQGNSA. With 2 bases removed from V and 7 bases from J, the gap between germline ends came to 20 bases. The CDR3 extends over 16 amino acids. As DNA, the CDR3 is TGTGCCAGCAGCTTAAACTTTGCCAGCGGGTGGGGTGGCTACACCTTC. Its protein is CASSLNFASGWGGYTF.

This chain joins TRBV5-1 and TRBJ2-1, with 11 nucleotides matching TRBD2. Trimming at V came to 6 bases and at J to 3 bases, leaving 5 bases not matched to a gene. CDR1 SGHRS and CDR2 YFSETQ come from the germline V gene. This CDR3 is 15 amino acids long. CDR3 sequence: CASIQTSGGYNEQFF. Here the CDR3 DNA reads TGCGCCAGCATCCAAACTAGCGGGGGCTACAATGAGCAGTTCTTC.

This chain links TRBV2 with TRBJ2-3, with 7 bases fitting TRBD2. The CDR3 runs to 14 residues. V lost 9 bases, J lost 5 bases, and 11 bases stayed unmatched. Germline V lookup: CDR1 SNHLY, CDR2 FYNNEI. In DNA, the CDR3 is TGTGCCAGGGCCGAAGCGGGGCGGGAAGATACGCAGTATTTT. Encoded protein: CARAEAGREDTQYF.

The chain uses TRBV18 and TRBJ1-2; D may be TRBD1 (5 bases). Deletions cut 3 bases from V and 13 bases from J, with 18 bases between. The CDR3 is 13 residues long. The germline gives CDR1 KGHSH, CDR2 LQKENI. The CDR3 nucleotides read TGTGCCAGCTCACCCGGACCAGGGTCTGGCCTCACCTTC. Translation gives CASSPGPGSGLTF.

The chain couples TRBV10-2 to TRBJ1-6; weak D call: TRBD1 (5 bases). Trimming pared 3 bases from V and 7 bases from J, leaving 16 bases between. The CDR3 is 16 residues long. CDR1 WSHSY and CDR2 SAAADI come from the germline V gene. Here the CDR3 reads CASSDTGGIGNSPLHF. DNA for the CDR3: TGCGCCAGCAGTGACACGGGGGGTATCGGGAATTCACCCCTCCACTTT.